Listed below are T cell receptor beta chains from one sample, sequenced in a study of T cell responses to AZD1222 COVID-19 vaccine. The data were produced by immunoSEQ multiplex PCR, yet TCRdb's version contains in-frame clones alone and is incomplete. The table lists 140,000 to 150,000 clones, about 94% of them singletons. The specimen was peripheral blood, collected on day 0 of AZD1222 vaccination. The receptors here all came from an adult in good health. The CDR3 runs from the conserved cysteine through the conserved F or W.

v_call	j_call	cdr3_aa
TRBV6-6	TRBJ2-1	CASTTLREGPNEQFF
TRBV9	TRBJ2-6	CASSAGTALGGANVLTF
TRBV19	TRBJ2-1	CASSIASGSTVEQFF
TRBV6-6	TRBJ1-1	CASSSTLGVSGTEAFF
TRBV7-6	TRBJ2-7	CASSDGTDYEQYF
TRBV11-2	TRBJ1-1	CASSSQGGTEAFF
TRBV6-2/TRBV6-3	TRBJ2-7	CASSGGEQYF
TRBV27	TRBJ2-6	CASSLSGPGANVLTF
TRBV7-9	TRBJ2-1	CASSLVRLAGGPDEQFF
TRBV4-1	TRBJ2-2	CASSEGASVTGELFF
TRBV7-9	TRBJ2-2	CASSPPGRGKPGELFF
TRBV14	TRBJ2-5	CASSPSPLRQETQYF
TRBV7-9	TRBJ2-1	CASSPVRTSGMIEQFF
TRBV6-5	TRBJ2-7	CASSQNQGGQYF
TRBV24-1	TRBJ2-1	CATGTSLSSYNEQFF
TRBV6-5	TRBJ2-7	CASSYDRAGAYEQYF
TRBV27	TRBJ2-3	CASSRLAAVSTDTQYF
TRBV7-9	TRBJ1-4	CASSPGQGVGEKLFF
TRBV7-5	TRBJ1-2	CVRSLVGYTF
TRBV28	TRBJ1-2	CASSSPSRSTDLFGYTF
TRBV29-1	TRBJ2-3	CSAHRTSGRARTDTQYF
TRBV6-5	TRBJ1-1	CASKPTGARTEAFF
TRBV11-2	TRBJ2-7	CASSGAESGEQYF
TRBV3-1/TRBV3-2	TRBJ1-2	CASSQVVGGYTF
TRBV10-2	TRBJ2-1	CASLLAGFDNEQFF
TRBV27	TRBJ2-3	CASMDRTDTQYF
TRBV7-2	TRBJ2-1	CASSLFLAARLYNEQFF
TRBV5-1	TRBJ2-2	CASSEGSGTGELFF
TRBV9	TRBJ2-1	CASSAGAGKHNEQFF
TRBV21-1	TRBJ2-5	CASSKGGKGVAGETQYF
TRBV6-4	TRBJ2-4	CASSTDRILAKNIQYF